This is a list of T cell receptor beta chains from one sample in a study of blood T cell repertoires in COVID-19. Produced via immunoSEQ multiplex PCR; TCRdb's table is partial and in-frame only. The sample includes some 460,000 clones, approximately 86% of them seen just once. Sequenced sample: PBMCs or T cells enriched from blood (not recorded which). The source of these receptors is a woman aged 18-29 years who had recovered from COVID-19. Each CDR3 is given with its conserved first and last residue. The D gene is left open where the match is weak. Clone sizes are given selectively: once, few, many, or a class where the clone is expanded.

clone_size,j_call,v_call,d_call,cdr3_aa,cdr3_nt
.,TRBJ2-3,TRBV20-1,.,CSASQTDTQYF,TGCAGTGCTAGCCAAACAGATACGCAGTATTTT
.,TRBJ2-2,TRBV5-8,TRBD1,CASSLGTGVIAGELFF,TGTGCCAGCAGCTTGGGGACAGGGGTTATTGCCGGGGAGCTGTTTTTT
.,TRBJ2-7,TRBV10-3,.,CAISGGLVTDEQYF,TGTGCCATCAGTGGGGGACTTGTAACCGACGAGCAGTACTTC
.,TRBJ2-2,TRBV28,TRBD1,CAILGTGGIGELFF,TGTGCCATCCTCGGGACAGGGGGGATCGGGGAGCTGTTTTTT
once,TRBJ2-5,TRBV29-1,TRBD2,CSVAGLARETQYF,TGCAGCGTTGCTGGACTAGCCAGGGAGACCCAGTACTTC
.,TRBJ1-4,TRBV30,TRBD1,CAWSTGTENEKLFF,TGTGCCTGGAGTACCGGGACAGAAAATGAAAAACTGTTTTTT
.,TRBJ1-2,TRBV7-9,.,CASSFESYRSGENGYTF,TGTGCCAGCAGCTTTGAGTCGTACAGGTCTGGTGAAAATGGCTACACCTTC
.,TRBJ2-7,TRBV7-9,TRBD2,CASSLALSGGAAYEQYF,TGTGCCAGCAGCTTAGCGTTGAGCGGGGGGGCCGCCTACGAGCAGTACTTC
.,TRBJ2-1,TRBV6-5,.,CASSSIWGDNEQFF,TGTGCCAGCAGTTCCATCTGGGGGGACAATGAGCAGTTCTTC
.,TRBJ1-4,TRBV5-1,.,CASSLDVGGEKLFF,TGCGCCAGCAGCTTGGACGTGGGGGGTGAAAAACTGTTTTTT
.,TRBJ1-1,TRBV21-1,.,CASSTGVGGDLSTEAFF,TGTGCCAGCAGCACGGGCGTCGGAGGGGATCTGAGCACTGAAGCTTTCTTT
once,TRBJ2-5,TRBV2,TRBD2,CASGGLVGETQYF,TGTGCCAGCGGGGGACTAGTCGGAGAGACCCAGTACTTC